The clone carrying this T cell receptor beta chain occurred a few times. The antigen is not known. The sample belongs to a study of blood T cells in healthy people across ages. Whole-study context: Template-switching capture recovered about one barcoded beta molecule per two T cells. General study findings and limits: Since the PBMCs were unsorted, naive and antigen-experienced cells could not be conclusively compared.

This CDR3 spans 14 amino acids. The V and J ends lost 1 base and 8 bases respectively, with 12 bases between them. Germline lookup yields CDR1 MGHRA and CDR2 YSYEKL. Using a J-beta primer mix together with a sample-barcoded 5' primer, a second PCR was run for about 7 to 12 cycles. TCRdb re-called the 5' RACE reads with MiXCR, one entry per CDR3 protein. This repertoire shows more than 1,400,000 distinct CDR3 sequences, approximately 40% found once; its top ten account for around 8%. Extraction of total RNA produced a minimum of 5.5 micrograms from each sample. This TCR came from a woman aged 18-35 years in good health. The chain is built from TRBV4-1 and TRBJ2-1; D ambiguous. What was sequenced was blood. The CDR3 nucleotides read TGCGCCAGCAGCCAAGCGGCCCGTGGGGATGAGCAGTTCTTC. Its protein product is CASSQAARGDEQFF.